Each of the 11 T cell receptor beta chains below was sequenced from the same sample in a study of blood T cell repertoires in COVID-19. TCRdb's table, derived via immunoSEQ multiplex PCR, lists solely in-frame clones and lacks some. The repertoire holds around 280,000 clones, with more than 75% as singletons. Sequencing was performed on peripheral blood. These receptors originate from a woman in her 30s who had recovered from COVID-19.

The CDR3 DNA reads as TGTGCCAGCAGTGAGTTACAGGGGGCTGCTAGCACAGATACGCAGTATTTT. Amino acids: CASSELQGAASTDTQYF. The V and J genes are TRBV6-1 and TRBJ2-3; TRBD1 matches 9 bases. The CDR3 length is 17 residues. CDR1 and CDR2 from the germline V gene are MNHNS and SASEGT. V trimming: 3 bases; J trimming: 0 bases; junction bases outside the gene matches: 7.

This clone appeared once. CDR3 residues: CASSPRRDWDTQYF. CDR3 in DNA: TGTGCCAGTAGTCCCCGCCGGGACTGGGATACGCAGTATTTT. The chain joins TRBV19 to TRBJ2-3, with a possible D match to TRBD2 (6 bases). The CDR3 extends over 14 amino acids. Germline V gives CDR1 LNHDA, CDR2 SQIVND (reference sequence). Trimming stripped 5 bases from V and 6 bases from J, with 15 bases between.

The J gene is TRBJ2-5, the V gene TRBV4-1; D perhaps matches TRBD2 (5 bases). Germline V gene data show CDR1 as MGHRA and CDR2 as YSYEKL. This CDR3 comprises 13 residues. Trimming shortened V by 3 bases and J by 5 bases, and 10 bases separated the two germline ends. The CDR3 sequence: CASSQEDGETQYF. The DNA for the CDR3 is TGCGCCAGCAGCCAGGAGGACGGGGAGACCCAGTACTTC.

The chain has TRBV28 and TRBJ1-4; tentatively, D is TRBD1 (5 bases). In germline, CDR1 is MDHEN, CDR2 SYDVKM. Trimming left V 6 bases short and J 6 bases short, with 17 bases between. The CDR3 is 15 amino acids. The DNA for the CDR3 is TGTGCCAGCAGCCCACCCTCGGGGGAGGATGAAAAACTGTTTTTT. It specifies CASSPPSGEDEKLFF.

The chain has TRBV27 and TRBJ1-1; D remains ambiguous. Germline CDR1 and CDR2: MNHEY and SMNVEV (reference sequence). V lost 4 bases to trimming and J lost 3 bases, with 15 bases between them. CDR3 length: 15 residues. CDR3 nucleotide sequence: TGTGCCAGCAGTTGGATCTGGCAGAGGGACACTGAAGCTTTCTTT. Translated: CASSWIWQRDTEAFF.

The rearrangement links TRBV5-1 to TRBJ1-2; D perhaps matches TRBD1 (6 bases). The CDR3 runs to 13 residues. The V end lost 4 bases, the J end lost 8 bases, and 15 bases lay between the germline ends. CDR1 is SGHRS and CDR2 is YFSETQ in the germline V gene. As DNA, the CDR3 is TGCGCCAGCAGCCTAGAATTGACAGGCGGCTACACCTTC. Protein sequence: CASSLELTGGYTF. Using reference TRBV5-1 and TRBJ1-2 for the parts outside the CDR3, the full variable domain is KAGVTQTPRYLIKTRGQQVTLSCSPISGHRSVSWYQQTPGQGLQFLFEYFSETQRNKGNFPGRFSGRQFSNSRSEMNVSTLELGDSALYLCASSLELTGGYTFGSGTRLTVV.

V usage is TRBV6-5 and J usage is TRBJ1-3; 8 nucleotides align to TRBD1. The J segment lost 2 bases and the V segment lost 7 bases, leaving 7 bases of the junction unmatched. The length of the CDR3 is 15 residues. Germline lookup yields CDR1 MNHEY and CDR2 SVGAGI. The CDR3 DNA sequence: TGTGCCAGCAAGCCGGACAGGGAGGCTGGAAACACCATATATTTT. Translation: CASKPDREAGNTIYF.

V gene TRBV15 combines with J gene TRBJ2-5; 9 bases map to TRBD1. The CDR3 is 14 residues long. Germline V gene data show CDR1 as LNHNV and CDR2 as YYDKDF (reference sequence). V was pared by 5 bases and J by 4 bases, with 5 bases of the junction left unmatched. The CDR3 region is CATSPDRGRETQYF. DNA of the CDR3: TGTGCCACCAGCCCTGACAGGGGGAGAGAGACCCAGTACTTC. The full variable domain, in which reference TRBV15 and TRBJ2-5 provide the parts outside the CDR3, is DAMVIQNPRYQVTQFGKPVTLSCSQTLNHNVMYWYQQKSSQAPKLLFHYYDKDFNNEADTPDNFQSRRPNTSFCFLDIRSPGLGDTAMYLCATSPDRGRETQYFGPGTRLLVL.

The CDR3 DNA follows: TGCGCCAGCAGCGTTCAGGGGCACGCGGTCACCGGGGAGCTGTTTTTT. It specifies CASSVQGHAVTGELFF. V gene TRBV5-1 combines with J gene TRBJ2-2; D might be TRBD1 (6 bases). The V gene lost 4 bases and the J gene lost 4 bases, with 17 bases spanning the gap. The CDR3 has 16 residues. Per the germline V gene, CDR1 is SGHRS and CDR2 is YFSETQ.

This chain connects TRBV7-9 to TRBJ2-1, with D possibly being TRBD2 (6 bases). Between the trimmed V and J ends, which lost 1 base and 10 bases, there was a span of 17 bases. Germline lookup yields CDR1 SEHNR and CDR2 FQNEAQ (reference sequence). This CDR3 spans 15 amino acids. The CDR3: CASSLEGLPTAEQFF. The CDR3 DNA is TGTGCCAGCAGCTTAGAGGGACTCCCTACCGCCGAGCAGTTCTTC.

This chain links TRBV27 with TRBJ1-1; 8 nucleotides align to TRBD1. The J segment lost 6 bases and the V segment lost 6 bases, leaving 3 bases of the junction unmatched. Germline V lookup: CDR1 MNHEY, CDR2 SMNVEV (reference sequence). The CDR3 is 12 residues long. This CDR3 is CASSPTGAEAFF. CDR3 bases: TGTGCCAGCAGCCCGACAGGGGCTGAAGCTTTCTTT.